Following are 8 T cell receptor beta chains from one sample sequenced in a study of blood T cell repertoires in COVID-19. The table came from immunoSEQ multiplex PCR; TCRdb's copy has only in-frame clones and leaves some out. The sample records roughly 120,000 clones, about nine tenths being singletons. Sequencing input: peripheral blood. The source is a human donor with active COVID-19. The donor label of this sample is uncertain.

The gene calls are TRBV10-3 and TRBJ1-5; a weak D match, TRBD1 (5 bases). Trimming took 5 bases from V and 9 from J, leaving 23 bases between them. Germline V gene sequence: CDR1 ENHRY, CDR2 SYGVKD. The CDR3 extends over 16 amino acids. This CDR3 is CAISPKFTGTEGPQHF. In DNA, the CDR3 is TGTGCCATCAGTCCAAAATTTACGGGGACGGAGGGGCCCCAGCATTTT.

This chain links TRBV14 with TRBJ2-5; 13 nucleotides agree with TRBD2. CDR1 is SGHDN and CDR2 is FVKESK in the germline V gene. CDR3 length equals 17 residues. Trimming removed 3 bases from V and 1 base from J; junction bases left unmatched: 5. The CDR3 sequence is CASSQKGLAGSQETQYF. The DNA for the CDR3 is TGTGCCAGCAGCCAGAAGGGACTAGCGGGGAGCCAAGAGACCCAGTACTTC.

This chain uses TRBV12-3 or TRBV12-4 with TRBJ2-5, with a weak D call TRBD1 (6 bases). Trimming pared 7 bases from V and 1 base from J, leaving 10 bases between. The CDR3 is 13 residues long. The CDR3 DNA follows: TGTGCCAGCACCCAGGGGTTCCAAGAGACCCAGTACTTC. It specifies CASTQGFQETQYF.

The V and J genes are TRBV2 and TRBJ2-7; D remains unclear. Per the germline V gene, CDR1 is SNHLY and CDR2 is FYNNEI. This CDR3 contains 11 residues. V lost 6 bases to trimming and J lost 6 bases, with 9 bases between them. CDR3 loop: CASSPQVEQYF. CDR3 bases: TGTGCCAGCAGCCCGCAGGTCGAGCAGTACTTC.

The chain joins TRBV29-1 to TRBJ2-5; 9 bases agree with TRBD1. In germline, CDR1 is SQVTM, CDR2 ANQGSEA. With V trimmed by 6 bases and J by 6 bases, 8 bases remained unmatched. CDR3 length: 13 residues. Here the CDR3 DNA reads TGCAGCGTGGATGGACAGGGGTTGAAGACCCAGTACTTC. Its translation: CSVDGQGLKTQYF.

In its sample, this clone was seen once. The rearrangement links TRBV3-1 (or the pseudogene TRBV3-2) to TRBJ1-6; D possibly corresponds to TRBD1 (5 bases). This CDR3 has 15 residues. V lost 1 base and J 10 bases, leaving 14 bases between the germline ends. CDR1 is LGHDT, CDR2 YNNKEL, per germline (reference sequence). CDR3 loop: CASSQAMAGMSPLHF. The CDR3 DNA reads as TGTGCCAGCAGCCAAGCAATGGCAGGGATGTCACCCCTCCACTTT.

A single count supports this clone. The rearrangement links TRBV6-1 to TRBJ1-2; 7 nucleotides align to TRBD1. There are 17 residues in the CDR3. The germline V gene encodes CDR1 MNHNS and CDR2 SASEGT. The ends lost 4 bases at V and 1 base at J; junction bases unmatched: 12. The CDR3 DNA reads as TGTGCCAGCAGTGGCCCACCGGGGACAGCGATTAACTATGGCTACACCTTC. Encoded protein: CASSGPPGTAINYGYTF.

The chain joins TRBV18 to TRBJ2-1, with 12 bases fitting TRBD1. From germline, CDR1 is KGHSH and CDR2 LQKENI. The V and J ends lost 4 bases and 4 bases, in that order; junction bases with no gene match: 5. The CDR3 length is 16 residues. The chain's CDR3 is CASSLGQGAPYNEQFF. The CDR3 DNA reads TGTGCCAGCTCACTGGGACAGGGGGCGCCGTACAATGAGCAGTTCTTC.